This T cell receptor (beta chain) derives from a study of blood T cell repertoires in COVID-19. Study-level information: Sample material is recorded as cDNA or gDNA derived from T cells, B-cell-depleted T cells, or PBMCs.

Clones were read by immunoSEQ multiplex PCR, and TCRdb kept only the in-frame ones, dropping some. The sample carries fewer than 250,000 clones, around 80% recorded once. The sample was peripheral blood. The clonotype originates from a woman aged 80 or over with COVID-19, enrolled during active disease.

The CDR3 sequence is CASSIPLGVKLFF. Here the CDR3 DNA reads TGTGCCAGTAGTATCCCCCTGGGCGTAAAACTGTTTTTT. The genes are TRBV19 and TRBJ1-4; the D is unclear. This CDR3 has 13 amino acids. Trimming took off 3 bases at V and 10 bases at J, with 12 bases between the two ends. CDR1 and CDR2 (germline): LNHDA, SQIVND (reference sequence).